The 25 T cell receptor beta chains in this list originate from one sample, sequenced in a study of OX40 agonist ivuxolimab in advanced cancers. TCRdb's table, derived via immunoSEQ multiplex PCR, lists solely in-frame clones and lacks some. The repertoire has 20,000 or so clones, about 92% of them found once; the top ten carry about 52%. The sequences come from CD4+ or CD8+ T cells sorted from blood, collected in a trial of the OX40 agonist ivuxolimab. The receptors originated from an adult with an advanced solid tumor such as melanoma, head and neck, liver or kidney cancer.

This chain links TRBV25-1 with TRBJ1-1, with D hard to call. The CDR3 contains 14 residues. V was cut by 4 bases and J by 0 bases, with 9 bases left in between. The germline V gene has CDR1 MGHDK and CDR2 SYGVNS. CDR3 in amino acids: CASSGDGMNTEAFF. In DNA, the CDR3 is TGTGCCAGCAGTGGTGACGGCATGAACACTGAAGCTTTCTTT. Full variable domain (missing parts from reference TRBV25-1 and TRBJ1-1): EADIYQTPRYLVIGTGKKITLECSQTMGHDKMYWYQQDPGMELHLIHYSYGVNSTEKGDLSSESTVSRIRTEHFPLTLESARPSHTSQYLCASSGDGMNTEAFFGQGTRLTVV.

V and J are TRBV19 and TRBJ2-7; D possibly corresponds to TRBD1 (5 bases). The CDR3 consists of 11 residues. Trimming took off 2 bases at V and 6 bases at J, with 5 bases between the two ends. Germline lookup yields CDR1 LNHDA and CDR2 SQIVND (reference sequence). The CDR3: CASSIRGEQYF. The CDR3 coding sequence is TGTGCCAGTAGTATAAGGGGCGAGCAGTACTTC. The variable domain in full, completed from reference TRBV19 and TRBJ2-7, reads DGGITQSPKYLFRKEGQNVTLSCEQNLNHDAMYWYRQDPGQGLRLIYYSQIVNDFQKGDIAEGYSVSREKKESFPLTVTSAQKNPTAFYLCASSIRGEQYFGPGTRLTVT.

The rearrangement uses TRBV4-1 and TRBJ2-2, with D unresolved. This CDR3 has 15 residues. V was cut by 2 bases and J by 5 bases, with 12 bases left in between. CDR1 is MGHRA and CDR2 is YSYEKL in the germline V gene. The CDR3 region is CASSQQSVGTGELFF. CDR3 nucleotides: TGCGCCAGCAGCCAACAGTCAGTGGGGACCGGGGAGCTGTTTTTT.

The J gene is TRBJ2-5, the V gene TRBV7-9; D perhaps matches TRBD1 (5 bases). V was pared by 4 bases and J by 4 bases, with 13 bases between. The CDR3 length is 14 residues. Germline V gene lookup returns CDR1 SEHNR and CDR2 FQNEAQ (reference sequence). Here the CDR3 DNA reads TGTGCCAGCAGCTCTCAGGGTTTAGGAGAGACCCAGTACTTC. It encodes CASSSQGLGETQYF.

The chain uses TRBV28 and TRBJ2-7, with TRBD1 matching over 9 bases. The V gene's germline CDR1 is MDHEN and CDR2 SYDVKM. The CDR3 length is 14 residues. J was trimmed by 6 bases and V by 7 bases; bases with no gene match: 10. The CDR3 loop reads CASIPTGGRREQYF. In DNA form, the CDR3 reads TGTGCCAGCATCCCGACAGGGGGTCGTCGCGAGCAGTACTTC.

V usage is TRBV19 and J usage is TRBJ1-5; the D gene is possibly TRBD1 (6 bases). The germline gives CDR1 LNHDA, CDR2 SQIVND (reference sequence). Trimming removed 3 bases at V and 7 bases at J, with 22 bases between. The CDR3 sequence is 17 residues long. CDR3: CASSMPPDRVGLQPQHF. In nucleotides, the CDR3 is TGTGCCAGTAGTATGCCCCCGGACAGAGTTGGCTTACAGCCCCAGCATTTT. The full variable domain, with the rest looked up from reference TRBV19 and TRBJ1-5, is DGGITQSPKYLFRKEGQNVTLSCEQNLNHDAMYWYRQDPGQGLRLIYYSQIVNDFQKGDIAEGYSVSREKKESFPLTVTSAQKNPTAFYLCASSMPPDRVGLQPQHFGDGTRLSIL.

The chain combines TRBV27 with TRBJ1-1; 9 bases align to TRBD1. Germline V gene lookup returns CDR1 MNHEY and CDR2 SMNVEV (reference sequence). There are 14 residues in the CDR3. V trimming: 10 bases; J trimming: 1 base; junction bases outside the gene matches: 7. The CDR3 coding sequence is TGTGCCACGCATGAGGGACAGGGGAACACTGAAGCTTTCTTT. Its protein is CATHEGQGNTEAFF.

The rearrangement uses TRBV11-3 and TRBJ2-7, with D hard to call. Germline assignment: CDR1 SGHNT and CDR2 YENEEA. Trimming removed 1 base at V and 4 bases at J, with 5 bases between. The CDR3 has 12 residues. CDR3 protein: CASSLVEYEQYF. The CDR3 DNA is TGTGCCAGCAGCTTAGTTGAATACGAGCAGTACTTC.

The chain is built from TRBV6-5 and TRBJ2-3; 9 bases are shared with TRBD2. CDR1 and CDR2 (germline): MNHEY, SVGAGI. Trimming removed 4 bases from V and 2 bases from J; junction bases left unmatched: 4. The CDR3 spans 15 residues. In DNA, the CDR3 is TGTGCCAGCAGTTTCCAGCGGGGGGCCACAGATACGCAGTATTTT. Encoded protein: CASSFQRGATDTQYF.

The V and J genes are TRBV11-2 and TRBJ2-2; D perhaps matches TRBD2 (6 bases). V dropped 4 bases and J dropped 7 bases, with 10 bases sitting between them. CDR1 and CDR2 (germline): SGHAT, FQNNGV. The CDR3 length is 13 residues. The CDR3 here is CASSWGVGGELFF. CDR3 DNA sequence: TGTGCCAGCAGCTGGGGGGTCGGCGGGGAGCTGTTTTTT.

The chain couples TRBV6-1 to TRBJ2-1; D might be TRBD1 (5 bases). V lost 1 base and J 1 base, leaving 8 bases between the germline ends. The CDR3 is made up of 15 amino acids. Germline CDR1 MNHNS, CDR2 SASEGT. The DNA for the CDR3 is TGTGCCAGCAGTGAAGATCCAGGGTCCTACAATGAGCAGTTCTTC. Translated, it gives CASSEDPGSYNEQFF.

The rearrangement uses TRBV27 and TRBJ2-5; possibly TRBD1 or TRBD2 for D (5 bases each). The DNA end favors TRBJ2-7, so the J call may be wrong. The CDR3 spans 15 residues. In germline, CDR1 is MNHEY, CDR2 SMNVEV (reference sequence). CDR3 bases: TGTGCCAGCAGTTTACGGGGCCTAGGCTCCTACGAGCAGTACTTC. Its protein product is CASSLRGLGSYEQYF.

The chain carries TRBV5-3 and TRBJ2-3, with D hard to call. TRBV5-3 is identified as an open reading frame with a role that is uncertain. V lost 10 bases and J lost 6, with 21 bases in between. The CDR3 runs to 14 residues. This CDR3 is CARRPDGPRDTQYF. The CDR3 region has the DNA TGTGCCCGCCGCCCGGACGGACCAAGGGATACGCAGTATTTT.

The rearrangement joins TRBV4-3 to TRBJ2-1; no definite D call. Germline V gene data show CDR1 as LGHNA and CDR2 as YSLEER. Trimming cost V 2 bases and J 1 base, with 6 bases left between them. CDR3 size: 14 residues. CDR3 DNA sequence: TGCGCCAGCAGCCAAACAGTTTCCTACAATGAGCAGTTCTTC. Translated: CASSQTVSYNEQFF.

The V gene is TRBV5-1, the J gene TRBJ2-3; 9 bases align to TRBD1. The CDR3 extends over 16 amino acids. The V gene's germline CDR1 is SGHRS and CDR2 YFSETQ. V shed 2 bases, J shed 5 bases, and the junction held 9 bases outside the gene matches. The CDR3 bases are TGCGCCAGCAGCTTAGCGGGACAGGGTATGTTAGATACGCAGTATTTT. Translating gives CASSLAGQGMLDTQYF.

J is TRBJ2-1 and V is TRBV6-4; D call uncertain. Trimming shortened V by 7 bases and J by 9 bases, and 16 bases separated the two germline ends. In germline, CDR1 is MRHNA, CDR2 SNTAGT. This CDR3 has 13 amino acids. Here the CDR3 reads CASTPGPLGEQFF. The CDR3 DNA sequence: TGTGCCAGCACCCCCGGACCCCTTGGTGAGCAGTTCTTC.

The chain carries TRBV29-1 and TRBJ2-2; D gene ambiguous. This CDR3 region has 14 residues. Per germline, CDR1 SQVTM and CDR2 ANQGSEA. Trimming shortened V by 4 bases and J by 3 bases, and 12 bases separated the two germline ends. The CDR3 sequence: CSVVRSWDTGELFF. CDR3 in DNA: TGCAGCGTTGTGAGGTCCTGGGACACCGGGGAGCTGTTTTTT.

CDR3 DNA: TGTGCCAGCAGCTTAGGGACAGGGGGCGAGCAGTACTTC. This sequence encodes CASSLGTGGEQYF. This sequence joins TRBV7-6 and TRBJ2-7; 10 nucleotides match TRBD1. The CDR3 is 13 residues long. J was trimmed by 6 bases and V by 1 base; bases with no gene match: 0. Germline assignment: CDR1 SGHVS and CDR2 FNYEAQ. The variable domain in full, with the rest retrieved from reference TRBV7-6 and TRBJ2-7, is GAGVSQSPRYKVTKRGQDVALRCDPISGHVSLYWYRQALGQGPEFLTYFNYEAQQDKSGLPNDRFSAERPEGSISTLTIQRTEQRDSAMYRCASSLGTGGEQYFGPGTRLTVT.

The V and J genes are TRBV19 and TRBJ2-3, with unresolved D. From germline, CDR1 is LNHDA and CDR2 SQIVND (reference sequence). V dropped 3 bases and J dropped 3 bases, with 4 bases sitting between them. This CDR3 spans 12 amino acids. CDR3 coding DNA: TGTGCCAGTAGTATCGGGACAGATACGCAGTATTTT. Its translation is CASSIGTDTQYF.

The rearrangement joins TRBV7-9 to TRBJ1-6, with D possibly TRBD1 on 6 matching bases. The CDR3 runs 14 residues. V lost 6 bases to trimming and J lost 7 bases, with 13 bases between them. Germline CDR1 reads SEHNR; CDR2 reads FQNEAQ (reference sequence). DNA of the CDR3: TGTGCCAGCAGGCCGGGACACGGCAATTCACCCCTCCACTTT. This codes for CASRPGHGNSPLHF.

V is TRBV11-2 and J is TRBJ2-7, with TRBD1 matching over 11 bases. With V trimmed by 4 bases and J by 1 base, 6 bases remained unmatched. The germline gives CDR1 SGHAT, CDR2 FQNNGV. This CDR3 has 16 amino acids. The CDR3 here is CASSSVGQGASYEQYF. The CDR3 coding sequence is TGTGCCAGCAGCTCGGTCGGACAGGGGGCATCCTACGAGCAGTACTTC.

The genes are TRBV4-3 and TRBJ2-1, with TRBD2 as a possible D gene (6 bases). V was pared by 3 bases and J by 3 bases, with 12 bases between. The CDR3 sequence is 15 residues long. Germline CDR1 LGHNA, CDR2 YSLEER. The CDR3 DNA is TGCGCCAGCAGCCAGGAGGGACGGATCTACAATGAGCAGTTCTTC. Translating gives CASSQEGRIYNEQFF.

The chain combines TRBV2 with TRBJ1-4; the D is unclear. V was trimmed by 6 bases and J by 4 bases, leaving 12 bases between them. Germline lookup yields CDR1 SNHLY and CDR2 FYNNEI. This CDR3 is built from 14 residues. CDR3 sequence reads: CASRTGRLNEKLFF. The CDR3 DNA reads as TGTGCCAGCAGGACGGGTCGTCTTAATGAAAAACTGTTTTTT.

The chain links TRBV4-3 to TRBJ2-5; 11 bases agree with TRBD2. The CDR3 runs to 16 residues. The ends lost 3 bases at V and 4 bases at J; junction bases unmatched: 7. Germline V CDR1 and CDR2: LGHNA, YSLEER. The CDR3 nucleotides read TGCGCCAGCAGCCAGGGGACCGGGACTAGCGGAGAGACCCAGTACTTC. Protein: CASSQGTGTSGETQYF.

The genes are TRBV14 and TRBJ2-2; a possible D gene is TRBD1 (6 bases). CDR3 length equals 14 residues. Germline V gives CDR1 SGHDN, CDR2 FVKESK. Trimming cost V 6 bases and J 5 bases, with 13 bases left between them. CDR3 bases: TGTGCCAGCAGTGGCACAGGGAGAACCGGGGAGCTGTTTTTT. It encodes CASSGTGRTGELFF.